This TCR beta chain was obtained from a study of cytomegalovirus exposure and HLA in healthy donors. Findings and limits, study-wide: Rarity characterized most TCR sequences, yet some public TCRs appeared in many donors. Associated with cytomegalovirus, according to the listing, were some 150 TCR beta chains.

The repertoire was sequenced with immunoSEQ multiplex PCR; TCRdb's copy has only in-frame clones and lacks some. The table has hundreds of thousands of clones, about nine tenths seen once. This CDR3 region has 14 residues. V gave up 4 bases and J gave up 2 bases, with 11 bases separating them. Germline CDR1 MNHEY, CDR2 SVGAGI. As regards this clone: Its antigen remains unknown.

This receptor was identified in a woman between 18 and 29 years old in good health and CMV-seronegative. The sequencing input was PBMCs. The V and J genes are TRBV6-5 and TRBJ1-2; D call uncertain. This chain's CDR3 is CASSSPRENYGYTF. The CDR3 nucleotides are TGTGCCAGCAGTTCTCCGAGGGAGAACTATGGCTACACCTTC.